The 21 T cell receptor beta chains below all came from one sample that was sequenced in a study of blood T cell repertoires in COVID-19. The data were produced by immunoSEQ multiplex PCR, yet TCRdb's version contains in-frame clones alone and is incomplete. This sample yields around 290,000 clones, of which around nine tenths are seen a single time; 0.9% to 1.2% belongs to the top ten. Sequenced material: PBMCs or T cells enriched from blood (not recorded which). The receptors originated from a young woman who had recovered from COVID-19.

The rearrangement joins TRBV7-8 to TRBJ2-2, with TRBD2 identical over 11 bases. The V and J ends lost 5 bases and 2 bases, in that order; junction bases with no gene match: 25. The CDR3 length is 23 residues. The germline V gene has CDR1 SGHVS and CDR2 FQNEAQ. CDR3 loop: CASSHGLRAGVFGLAGNTGELFF. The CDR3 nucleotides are TGTGCCAGCAGCCACGGACTGAGGGCAGGGGTCTTCGGACTAGCGGGTAACACCGGGGAGCTGTTTTTT.

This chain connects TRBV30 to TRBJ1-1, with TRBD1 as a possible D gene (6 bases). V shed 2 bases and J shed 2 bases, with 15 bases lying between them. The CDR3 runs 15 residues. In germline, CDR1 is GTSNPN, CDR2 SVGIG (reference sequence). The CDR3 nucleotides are TGTGCCTGGAGTTCCGGGCAGGGGCCTAACACTGAAGCTTTCTTT. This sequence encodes CAWSSGQGPNTEAFF.

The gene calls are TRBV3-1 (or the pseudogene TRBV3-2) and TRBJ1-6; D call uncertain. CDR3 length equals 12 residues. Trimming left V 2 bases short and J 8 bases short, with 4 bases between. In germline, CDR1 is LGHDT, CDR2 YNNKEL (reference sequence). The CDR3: CASSQTDSPLHF. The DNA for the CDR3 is TGTGCCAGCAGCCAAACAGATTCACCCCTCCACTTT.

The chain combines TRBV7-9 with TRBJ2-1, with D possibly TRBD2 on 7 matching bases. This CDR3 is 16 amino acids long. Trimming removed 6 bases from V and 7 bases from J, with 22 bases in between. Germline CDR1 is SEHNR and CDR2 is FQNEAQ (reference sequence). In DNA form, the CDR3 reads TGTGCCAGCAGACCCCCTGCTGGGGGGGCGCTTAATGAGCAGTTCTTC. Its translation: CASRPPAGGALNEQFF.

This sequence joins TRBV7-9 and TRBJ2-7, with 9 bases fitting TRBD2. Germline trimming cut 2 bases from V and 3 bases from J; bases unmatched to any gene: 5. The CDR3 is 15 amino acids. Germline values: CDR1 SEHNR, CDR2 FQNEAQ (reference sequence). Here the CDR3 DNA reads TGTGCCAGCAGCTTAAGACTAGCGGAATACTACGAGCAGTACTTC. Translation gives CASSLRLAEYYEQYF. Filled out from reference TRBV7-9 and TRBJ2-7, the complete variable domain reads DTGVSQNPRHKITKRGQNVTFRCDPISEHNRLYWYRQTLGQGPEFLTYFQNEAQLEKSRLLSDRFSAERPKGSFSTLEIQRTEQGDSAMYLCASSLRLAEYYEQYFGPGTRLTVT.

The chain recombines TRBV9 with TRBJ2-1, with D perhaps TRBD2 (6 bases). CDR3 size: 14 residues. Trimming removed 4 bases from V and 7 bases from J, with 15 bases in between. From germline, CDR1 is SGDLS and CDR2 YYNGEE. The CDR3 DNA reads TGTGCCAGCAGCTCACCGGGACTCCCGAATGAGCAGTTCTTC. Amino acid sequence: CASSSPGLPNEQFF.

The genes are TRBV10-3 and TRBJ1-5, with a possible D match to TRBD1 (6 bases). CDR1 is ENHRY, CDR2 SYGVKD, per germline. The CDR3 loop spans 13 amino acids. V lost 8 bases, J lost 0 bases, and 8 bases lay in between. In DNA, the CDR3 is TGTGCCATCCGGACAGCTAGCAATCAGCCCCAGCATTTT. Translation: CAIRTASNQPQHF.

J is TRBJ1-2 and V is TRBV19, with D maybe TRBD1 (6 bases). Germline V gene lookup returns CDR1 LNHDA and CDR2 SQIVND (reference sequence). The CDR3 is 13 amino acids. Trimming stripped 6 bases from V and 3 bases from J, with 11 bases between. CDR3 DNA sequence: TGTGCCAGTAGCGTGGACAGAGACTATGGCTACACCTTC. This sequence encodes CASSVDRDYGYTF. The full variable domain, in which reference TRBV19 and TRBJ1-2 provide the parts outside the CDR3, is DGGITQSPKYLFRKEGQNVTLSCEQNLNHDAMYWYRQDPGQGLRLIYYSQIVNDFQKGDIAEGYSVSREKKESFPLTVTSAQKNPTAFYLCASSVDRDYGYTFGSGTRLTVV.

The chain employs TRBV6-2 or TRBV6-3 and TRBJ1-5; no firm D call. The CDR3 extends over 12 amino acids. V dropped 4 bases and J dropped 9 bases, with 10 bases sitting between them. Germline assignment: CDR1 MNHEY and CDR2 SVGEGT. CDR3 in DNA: TGTGCCAGCAGTTCCCCACCGGGGCCCCAGCATTTT. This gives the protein CASSSPPGPQHF.

DNA of the CDR3: TGTGCCAGCAGCTTGACAGGGGGTGAGGGCGGGGAGCTGTTTTTT. This translates into CASSLTGGEGGELFF. This rearrangement joins TRBV7-3 to TRBJ2-2; TRBD1 matches at 9 bases. Trimming removed 3 bases from V and 7 bases from J; junction bases left unmatched: 6. In germline, CDR1 is SGHTA, CDR2 FQGTGA. CDR3 length equals 15 residues.

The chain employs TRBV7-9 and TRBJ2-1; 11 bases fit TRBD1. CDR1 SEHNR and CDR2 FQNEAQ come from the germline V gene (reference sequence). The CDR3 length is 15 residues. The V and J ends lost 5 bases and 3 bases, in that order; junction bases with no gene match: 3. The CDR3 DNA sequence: TGTGCCAGCAGCCGGACAGGGGGCCTCTACAATGAGCAGTTCTTC. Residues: CASSRTGGLYNEQFF.

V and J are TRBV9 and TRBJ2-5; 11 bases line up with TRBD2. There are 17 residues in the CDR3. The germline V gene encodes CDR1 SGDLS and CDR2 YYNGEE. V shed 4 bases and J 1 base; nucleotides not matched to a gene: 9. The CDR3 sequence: CASSLDGTSGSQETQYF. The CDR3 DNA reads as TGTGCCAGCAGCCTAGACGGGACTAGCGGCTCCCAAGAGACCCAGTACTTC.

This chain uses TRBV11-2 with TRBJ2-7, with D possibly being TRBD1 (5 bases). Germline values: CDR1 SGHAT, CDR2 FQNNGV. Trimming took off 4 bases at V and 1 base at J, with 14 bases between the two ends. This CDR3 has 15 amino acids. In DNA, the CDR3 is TGTGCCAGCAGCTCCAACCCCAGGGCTTCCTACGAGCAGTACTTC. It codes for CASSSNPRASYEQYF.

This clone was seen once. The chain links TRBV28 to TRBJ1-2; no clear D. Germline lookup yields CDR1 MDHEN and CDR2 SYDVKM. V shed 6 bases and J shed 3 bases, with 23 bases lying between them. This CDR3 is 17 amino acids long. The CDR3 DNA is TGTGCCAGCAGGTCCCCGGACTTCCGGAGAACTTACTATGGCTACACCTTC. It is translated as CASRSPDFRRTYYGYTF.

CDR3 region: CASSEGTSGIYEQYF. CDR3 sequence (DNA): TGTGCCAGCAGCGAAGGGACTAGCGGGATCTACGAGCAGTACTTC. This chain links TRBV9 with TRBJ2-7; 13 bases are shared with TRBD2. Per the germline V gene, CDR1 is SGDLS and CDR2 is YYNGEE. With 3 bases clipped from V and 3 bases from J, the junction kept 3 bases outside the gene matches. The CDR3 consists of 15 residues. Using reference TRBV9 and TRBJ2-7 for the parts outside the CDR3, the full variable domain is DSGVTQTPKHLITATGQRVTLRCSPRSGDLSVYWYQQSLDQGLQFLIQYYNGEERAKGNILERFSAQQFPDLHSELNLSSLELGDSALYFCASSEGTSGIYEQYFGPGTRLTVT.

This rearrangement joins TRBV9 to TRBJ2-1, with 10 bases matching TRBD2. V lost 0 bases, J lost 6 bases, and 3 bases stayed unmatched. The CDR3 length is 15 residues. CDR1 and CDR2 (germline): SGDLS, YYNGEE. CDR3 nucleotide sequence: TGTGCCAGCAGCGTAGAGCCTAGCGGGAGCAATGAGCAGTTCTTC. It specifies CASSVEPSGSNEQFF.

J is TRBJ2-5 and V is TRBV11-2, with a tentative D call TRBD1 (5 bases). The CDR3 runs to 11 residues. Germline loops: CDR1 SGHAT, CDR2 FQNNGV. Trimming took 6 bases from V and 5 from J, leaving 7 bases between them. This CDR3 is CASSKGETQYF. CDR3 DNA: TGTGCCAGCAGTAAGGGGGAGACCCAGTACTTC.

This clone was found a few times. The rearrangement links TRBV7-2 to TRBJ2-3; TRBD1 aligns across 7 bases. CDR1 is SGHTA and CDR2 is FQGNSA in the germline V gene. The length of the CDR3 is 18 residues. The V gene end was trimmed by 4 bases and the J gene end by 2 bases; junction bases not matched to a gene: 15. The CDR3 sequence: CASSSTGQAKLNTDTQYF. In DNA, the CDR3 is TGTGCCAGCAGCTCCACCGGACAGGCAAAGCTAAACACAGATACGCAGTATTTT.

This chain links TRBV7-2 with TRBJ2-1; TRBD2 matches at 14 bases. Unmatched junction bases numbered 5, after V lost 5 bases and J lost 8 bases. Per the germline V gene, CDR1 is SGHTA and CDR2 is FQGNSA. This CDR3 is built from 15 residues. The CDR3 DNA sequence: TGTGCCAGCAGCGCCCGACTAGCGGGAGGGGATGAGCAGTTCTTC. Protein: CASSARLAGGDEQFF.

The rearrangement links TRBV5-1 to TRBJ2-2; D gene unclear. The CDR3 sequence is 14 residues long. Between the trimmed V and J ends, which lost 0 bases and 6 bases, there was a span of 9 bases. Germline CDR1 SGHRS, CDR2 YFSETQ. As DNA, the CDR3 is TGCGCCAGCAGCTTGGCCCCAGAGGCCGGGGAGCTGTTTTTT. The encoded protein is CASSLAPEAGELFF.

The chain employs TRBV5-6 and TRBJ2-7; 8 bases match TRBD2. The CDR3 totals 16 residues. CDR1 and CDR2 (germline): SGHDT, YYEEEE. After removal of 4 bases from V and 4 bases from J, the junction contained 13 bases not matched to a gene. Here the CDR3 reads CASSQSGGASLYEQYF. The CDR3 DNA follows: TGTGCCAGCAGCCAGTCGGGAGGGGCATCCCTTTACGAGCAGTACTTC.